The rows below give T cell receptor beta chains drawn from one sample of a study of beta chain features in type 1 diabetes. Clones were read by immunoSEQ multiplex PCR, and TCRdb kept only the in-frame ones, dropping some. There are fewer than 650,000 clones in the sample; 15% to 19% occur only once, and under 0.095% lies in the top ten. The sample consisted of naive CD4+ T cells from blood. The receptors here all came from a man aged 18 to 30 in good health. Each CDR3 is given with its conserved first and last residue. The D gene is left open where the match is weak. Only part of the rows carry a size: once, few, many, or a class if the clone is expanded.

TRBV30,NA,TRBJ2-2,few,TGTGCCTGGAGGACTGGGGGAATGAACACCGGGGAGCTGTTTTTT,CAWRTGGMNTGELFF
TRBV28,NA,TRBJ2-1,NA,TGTGCCAGCAGTTCCCCCCGGAGCTCCTACAATGAGCAGTTCTTC,CASSSPRSSYNEQFF
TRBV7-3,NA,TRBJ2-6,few,TGTGCCAGCAGCAGGATATCTGGGGCCAACGTCCTGACTTTC,CASSRISGANVLTF
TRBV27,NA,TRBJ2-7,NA,TGTGCCAGCAGCTATACAGGGGGGGTTGTCGAGCAGTACTTC,CASSYTGGVVEQYF
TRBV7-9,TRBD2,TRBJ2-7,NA,TGTGCCAGCAGCCCTCTATCGCGGGGGAAGTACGAGCAGTACTTC,CASSPLSRGKYEQYF
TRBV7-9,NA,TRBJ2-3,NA,TGTGCCAGCAGCTTCGGGCGCGGGCAGAGCACAGATACGCAGTATTTT,CASSFGRGQSTDTQYF
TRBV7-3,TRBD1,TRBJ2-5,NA,TGTGCCAGCAGCCCCCTCGACAGGGGTAAGGAGACCCAGTACTTC,CASSPLDRGKETQYF
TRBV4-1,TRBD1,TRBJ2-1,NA,TGCGCCAGCAGCCAAGTGGGGACAGGGCCTCGACAAGAGCAGTTCTTC,CASSQVGTGPRQEQFF
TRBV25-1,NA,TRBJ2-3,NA,TGTGCCAGCAGTGAATGGGGGGAGTCTACAGATACGCAGTATTTT,CASSEWGESTDTQYF
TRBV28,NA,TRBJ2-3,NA,TGTGCCAGCAGTTCCTCGAGCGGATTCACAGATACGCAGTATTTT,CASSSSSGFTDTQYF
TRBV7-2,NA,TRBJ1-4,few,TGTGCCAGCAGCCCGACAGTAGTTAATGAAAAACTGTTTTTT,CASSPTVVNEKLFF
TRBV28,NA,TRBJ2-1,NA,TGTGCCAGCAGTTTACTGCCAGGGTACTACAATGAGCAGTTCTTC,CASSLLPGYYNEQFF
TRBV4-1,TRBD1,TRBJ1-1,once,TGCGCCAGCAGCCAGAGTCGACAGGGAAGCACTGAAGCTTTCTTT,CASSQSRQGSTEAFF
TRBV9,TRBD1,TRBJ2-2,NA,TGTGCCAGCAGCGTAGATCCCACAGGGGCCGGGGAGCTGTTTTTT,CASSVDPTGAGELFF
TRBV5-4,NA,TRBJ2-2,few,TGTGCCAGCACCCTAAATGGGGGGCGCACCGGGGAGCTGTTTTTT,CASTLNGGRTGELFF
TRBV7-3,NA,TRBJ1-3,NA,TGTGCCAGCAGCACAGACAGACGTTCTGGAAACACCATATATTTT,CASSTDRRSGNTIYF
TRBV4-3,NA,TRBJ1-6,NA,TGCGCCAGCAGCCAAGATGAGGGCAGAAATTCACCCCTCCACTTT,CASSQDEGRNSPLHF
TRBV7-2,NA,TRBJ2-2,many,TGTGCCAGCAGCTCGCTGATACGTGGGGAGCTGTTTTTT,CASSSLIRGELFF
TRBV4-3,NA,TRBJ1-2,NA,TGCGCCAGCAGCCAAGTATCGGGAACGACTAGCTATGGCTACACCTTC,CASSQVSGTTSYGYTF
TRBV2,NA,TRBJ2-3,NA,TGTGCCAGCAGCGCTCGGATCGTTAGAGATACGCAGTATTTT,CASSARIVRDTQYF
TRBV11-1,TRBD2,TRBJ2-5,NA,TGTGCCAGCAGCTTAGGCCTAGCGGGGGGCCAAGAGACCCAGTACTTC,CASSLGLAGGQETQYF
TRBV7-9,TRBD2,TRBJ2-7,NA,TGTGCCAGCAGCCGTAGCGGGGGTGACTACGAGCAGTACTTC,CASSRSGGDYEQYF
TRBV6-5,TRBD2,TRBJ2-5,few,TGTGCCAGCAGCCGCGGGACTAGCGGGAGTGAGACCCAGTACTTC,CASSRGTSGSETQYF
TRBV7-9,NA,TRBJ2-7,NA,TGTGCCAGCAGCTCGAGAGAGAGAGGGTGGCGTTACGAGCAGTACTTC,CASSSRERGWRYEQYF
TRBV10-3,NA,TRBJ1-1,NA,TGTGCCATCAGTGATTGGCGGCAGGCCAGCTCTGAAGCTTTCTTT,CAISDWRQASSEAFF
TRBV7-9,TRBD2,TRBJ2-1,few,TGTGCCAGCAGCTTCCCTAGCGGGAGGGATAGCTGGGAGCAGTTCTTC,CASSFPSGRDSWEQFF
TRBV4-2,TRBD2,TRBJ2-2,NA,TGTGCCAGCAGCCAATTCTCCAGCGGGGGGGCCCTCGGGGAGCTGTTTTTT,CASSQFSSGGALGELFF
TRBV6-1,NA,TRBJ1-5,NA,TGTGCCAGCAGGCGGGAGTTTCTGACCCAGCATTTT,CASRREFLTQHF
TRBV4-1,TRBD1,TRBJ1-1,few,TGCGCCAGCAGACATCCCTCCGGGACAGGGGTTACTGAAGCTTTCTTT,CASRHPSGTGVTEAFF
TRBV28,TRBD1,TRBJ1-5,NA,TGTGCCAGCGTACCGGGACAGGGGTTCCTAAATAGCAATCAGCCCCAGCATTTT,CASVPGQGFLNSNQPQHF
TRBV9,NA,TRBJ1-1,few,TGTGCCAGCAGCGTAGTCGCAAACACTGAAGCTTTCTTT,CASSVVANTEAFF
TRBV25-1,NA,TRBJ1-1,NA,TGTGCCAGCAGTGTTTCGGGCAGTTACACTGAAGCTTTCTTT,CASSVSGSYTEAFF
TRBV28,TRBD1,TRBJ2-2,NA,TGTGCCAGCAAAAGGGACAGGGGTCCCACCGGGGAGCTGTTTTTT,CASKRDRGPTGELFF
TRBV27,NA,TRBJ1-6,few,TGTGCCAGCAGTTTAACAGGGACACCCCTCCACTTT,CASSLTGTPLHF
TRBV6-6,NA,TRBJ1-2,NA,TGTGCCAGCAGTCGGACATTCTATAACTATGGCTACACCTTC,CASSRTFYNYGYTF
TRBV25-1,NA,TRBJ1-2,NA,TGTGCCAGCAGTGAATATTTGATCCCGACGGAGGGCTACACCTTC,CASSEYLIPTEGYTF
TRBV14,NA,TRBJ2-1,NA,TGTGCCAGCAGCCAAGAGGTCCCCTACAATGAGCAGTTCTTC,CASSQEVPYNEQFF
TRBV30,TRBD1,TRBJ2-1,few,TGTGCCTGGAGTCCTAAGGGCCAGAGACAGGGGTCCTACAATGAGCAGTTCTTC,CAWSPKGQRQGSYNEQFF
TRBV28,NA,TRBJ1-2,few,TGTGCCAGCAGTCGACACGGCTACACCTTC,CASSRHGYTF